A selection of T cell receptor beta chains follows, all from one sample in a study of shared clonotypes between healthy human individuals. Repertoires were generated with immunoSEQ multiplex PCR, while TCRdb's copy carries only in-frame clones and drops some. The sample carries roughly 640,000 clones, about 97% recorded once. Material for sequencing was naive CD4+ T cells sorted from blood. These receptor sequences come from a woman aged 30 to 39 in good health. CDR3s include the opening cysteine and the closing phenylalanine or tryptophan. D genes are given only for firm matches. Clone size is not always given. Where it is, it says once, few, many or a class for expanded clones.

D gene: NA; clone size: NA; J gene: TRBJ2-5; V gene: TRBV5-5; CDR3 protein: CASRYFSGRQETQYF; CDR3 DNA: TGTGCCAGCAGATATTTCTCAGGCCGCCAAGAGACCCAGTACTTC
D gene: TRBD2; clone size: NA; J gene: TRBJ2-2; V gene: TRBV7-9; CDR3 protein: CASSRRSGGDTGELFF; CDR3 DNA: TGTGCCAGCAGCCGCCGCAGCGGGGGGGACACCGGGGAGCTGTTTTTT
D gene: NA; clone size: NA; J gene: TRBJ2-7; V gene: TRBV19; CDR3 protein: CASSISAWPITYEQYF; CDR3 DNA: TGTGCCAGTAGTATATCGGCGTGGCCTATAACCTACGAGCAGTACTTC
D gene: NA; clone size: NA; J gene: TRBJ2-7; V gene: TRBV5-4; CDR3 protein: CASSRGAQEAYEQYF; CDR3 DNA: TGTGCCAGCAGCAGGGGGGCACAAGAAGCATACGAGCAGTACTTC
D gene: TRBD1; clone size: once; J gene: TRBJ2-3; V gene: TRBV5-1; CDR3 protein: CASSLGTGTGVDTQYF; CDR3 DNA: TGCGCCAGCAGCTTGGGTACCGGGACAGGGGTAGATACGCAGTATTTT
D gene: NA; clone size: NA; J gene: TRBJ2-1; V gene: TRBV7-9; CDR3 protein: CASSLRGSSYNEQFF; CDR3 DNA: TGTGCCAGCAGCTTAAGGGGGAGCTCCTACAATGAGCAGTTCTTC
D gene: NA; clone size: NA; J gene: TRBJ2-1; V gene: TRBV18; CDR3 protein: CASSPQQNNEQFF; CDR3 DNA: TGTGCCAGCTCACCACAACAAAACAATGAGCAGTTCTTC
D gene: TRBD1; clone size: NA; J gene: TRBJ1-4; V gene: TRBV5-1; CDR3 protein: CASSRQGDEEKLFF; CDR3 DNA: TGCGCCAGCAGCCGACAGGGGGACGAGGAAAAACTGTTTTTT
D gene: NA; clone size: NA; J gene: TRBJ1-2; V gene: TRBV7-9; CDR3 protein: CASSIPGEPNYGYTF; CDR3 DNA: TGTGCCAGCAGTATCCCGGGGGAACCGAACTATGGCTACACCTTC
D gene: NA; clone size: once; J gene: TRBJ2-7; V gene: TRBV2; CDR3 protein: CATRGRPKDYEQYF; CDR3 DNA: TGTGCCACCCGAGGACGGCCGAAGGACTACGAGCAGTACTTC
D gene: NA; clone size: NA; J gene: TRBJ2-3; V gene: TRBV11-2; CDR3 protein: CASSQRRVPDTQYF; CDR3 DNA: TGTGCCAGCAGCCAAAGGCGAGTCCCAGATACGCAGTATTTT
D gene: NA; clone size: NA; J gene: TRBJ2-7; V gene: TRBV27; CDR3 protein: CASKVRAGSNEQYF; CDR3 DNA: TGTGCCAGCAAGGTCCGCGCCGGGAGCAACGAGCAGTACTTC
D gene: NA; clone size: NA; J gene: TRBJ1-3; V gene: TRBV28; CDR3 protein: CASSSPAAPRSGNTIYF; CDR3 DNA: TGTGCCAGCAGTTCCCCAGCGGCCCCCCGCTCTGGAAACACCATATATTTT
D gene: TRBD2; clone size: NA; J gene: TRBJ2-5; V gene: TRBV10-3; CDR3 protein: CAISDSSGSAETQYF; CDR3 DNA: TGTGCCATCAGTGATTCTAGCGGGAGTGCGGAGACCCAGTACTTC
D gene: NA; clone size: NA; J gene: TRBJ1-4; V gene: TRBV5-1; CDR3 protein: CASSLGGGGEKLFF; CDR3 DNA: TGCGCCAGCAGCTTGGGGGGAGGAGGCGAAAAACTGTTTTTT
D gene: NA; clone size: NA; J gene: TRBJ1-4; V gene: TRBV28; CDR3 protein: CASSLTTVLGNEKLFF; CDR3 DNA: TGTGCCAGCAGTCTCACGACAGTACTGGGTAATGAAAAACTGTTTTTT
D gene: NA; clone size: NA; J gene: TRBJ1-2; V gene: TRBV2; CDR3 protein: CASSADLWDGYTF; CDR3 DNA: TGTGCCAGCAGTGCAGACTTGTGGGATGGCTACACCTTC
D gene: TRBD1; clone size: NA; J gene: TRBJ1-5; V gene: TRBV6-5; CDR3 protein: CASSFRDRDGQPQHF; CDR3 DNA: TGTGCCAGCAGCTTCCGGGACAGGGATGGGCAGCCCCAGCATTTT
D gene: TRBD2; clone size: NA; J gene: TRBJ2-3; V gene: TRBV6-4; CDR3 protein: CASRTSGADTQYF; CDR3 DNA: TGTGCCAGCCGGACTAGCGGGGCCGATACGCAGTATTTT
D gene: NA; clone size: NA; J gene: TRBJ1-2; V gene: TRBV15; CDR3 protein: CATSREKYGYTF; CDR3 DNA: TGTGCCACCAGCAGGGAAAAATATGGCTACACCTTC
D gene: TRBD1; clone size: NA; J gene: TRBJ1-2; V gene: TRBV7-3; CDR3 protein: CASSSGGAGYGYTF; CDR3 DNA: TGTGCCAGCAGCTCAGGGGGCGCGGGGTATGGCTACACCTTC
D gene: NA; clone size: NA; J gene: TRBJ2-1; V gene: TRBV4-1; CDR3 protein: CASSQTPLEQFF; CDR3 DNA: TGCGCCAGCAGCCAAACTCCCCTCGAGCAGTTCTTC
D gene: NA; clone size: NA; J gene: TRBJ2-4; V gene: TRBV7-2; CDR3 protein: CASSLGVAKNIQYF; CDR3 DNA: TGTGCCAGCAGCCTAGGGGTAGCCAAAAACATTCAGTACTTC
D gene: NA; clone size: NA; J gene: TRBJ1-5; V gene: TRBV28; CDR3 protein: CASSYSNSQPQHF; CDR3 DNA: TGTGCCAGCAGTTACAGCAATAGTCAGCCCCAGCATTTT
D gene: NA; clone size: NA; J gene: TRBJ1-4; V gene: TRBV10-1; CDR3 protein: CASSEGQSNEKLFF; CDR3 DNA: TGCGCCAGCAGTGAGGGACAGTCTAATGAAAAACTGTTTTTT
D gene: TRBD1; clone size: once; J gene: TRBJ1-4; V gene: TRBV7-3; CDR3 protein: CASSLTGQGNEKLFF; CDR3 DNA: TGTGCCAGCAGCTTAACGGGACAGGGAAATGAAAAACTGTTTTTT
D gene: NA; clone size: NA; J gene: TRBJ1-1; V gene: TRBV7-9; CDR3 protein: CASSRGTEAFF; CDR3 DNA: TGTGCCAGCAGCCGGGGAACTGAAGCTTTCTTT
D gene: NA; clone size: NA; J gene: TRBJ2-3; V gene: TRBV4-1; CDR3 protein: CASSHLGRLVPDTQYF; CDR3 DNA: TGCGCCAGCAGCCACCTGGGACGTCTGGTCCCAGATACGCAGTATTTT
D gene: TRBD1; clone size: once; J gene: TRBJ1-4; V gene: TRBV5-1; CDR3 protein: CASSLADREDLGEKLFF; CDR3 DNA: TGCGCCAGCAGCTTGGCTGACAGGGAAGACTTGGGTGAAAAACTGTTTTTT
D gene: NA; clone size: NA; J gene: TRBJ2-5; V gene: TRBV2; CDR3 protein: CASSEGFLETQYF; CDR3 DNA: TGTGCCAGCAGTGAAGGGTTCTTAGAGACCCAGTACTTC
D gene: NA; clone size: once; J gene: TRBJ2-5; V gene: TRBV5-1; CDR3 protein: CASSLGQGETQYF; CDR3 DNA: TGCGCCAGCAGCTTGGGGCAGGGAGAGACCCAGTACTTC
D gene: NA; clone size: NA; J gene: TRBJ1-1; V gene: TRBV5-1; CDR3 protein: CASSLEFGRSRGGPDTEAFF; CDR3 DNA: TGCGCCAGCAGCTTGGAGTTTGGGAGGAGCAGGGGAGGTCCGGACACTGAAGCTTTCTTT
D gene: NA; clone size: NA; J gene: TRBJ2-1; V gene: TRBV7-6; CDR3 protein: CASAWGPADEQFF; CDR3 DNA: TGTGCCAGCGCATGGGGGCCCGCCGATGAGCAGTTCTTC
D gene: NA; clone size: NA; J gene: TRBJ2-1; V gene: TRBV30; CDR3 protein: CACGPSYTKFGEQFF; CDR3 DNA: TGTGCCTGCGGCCCAAGCTATACAAAGTTTGGTGAGCAGTTCTTC
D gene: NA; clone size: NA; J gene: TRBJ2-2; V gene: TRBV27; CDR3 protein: CASSRGGGTGELFF; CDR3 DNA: TGTGCCAGCAGTCGGGGAGGAGGGACCGGGGAGCTGTTTTTT
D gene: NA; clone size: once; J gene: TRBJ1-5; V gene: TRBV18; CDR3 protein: CASSSQGNGNQPQHF; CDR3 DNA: TGTGCCAGCTCATCTCAGGGTAATGGGAATCAGCCCCAGCATTTT
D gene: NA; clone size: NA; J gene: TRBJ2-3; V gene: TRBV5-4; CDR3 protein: CASSLVGGGDTQYF; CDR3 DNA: TGTGCCAGCAGCTTGGTTGGTGGAGGAGATACGCAGTATTTT
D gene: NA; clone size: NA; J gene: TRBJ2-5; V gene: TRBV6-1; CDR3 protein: CASKGHQETQYF; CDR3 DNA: TGTGCCAGCAAGGGTCACCAAGAGACCCAGTACTTC
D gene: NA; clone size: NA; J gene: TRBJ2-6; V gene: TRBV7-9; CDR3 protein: CASRRQGGSGANVLTF; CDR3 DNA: TGTGCCAGCAGAAGGCAGGGGGGTTCTGGGGCCAACGTCCTGACTTTC
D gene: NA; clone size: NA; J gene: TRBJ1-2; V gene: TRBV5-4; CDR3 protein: CASSLANQNGYTF; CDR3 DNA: TGTGCCAGCAGCTTGGCCAATCAAAATGGCTACACCTTC
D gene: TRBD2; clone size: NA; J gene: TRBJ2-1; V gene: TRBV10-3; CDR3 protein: CAISESAGEQFF; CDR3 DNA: TGTGCCATCAGTGAATCGGCGGGAGAACAGTTCTTC
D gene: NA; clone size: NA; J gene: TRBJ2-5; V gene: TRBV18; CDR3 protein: CASSPVGETQYF; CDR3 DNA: TGTGCCAGCTCACCGGTTGGAGAGACCCAGTACTTC
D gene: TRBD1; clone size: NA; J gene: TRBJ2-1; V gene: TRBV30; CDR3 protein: CAWSSGTGTHSYNEQFF; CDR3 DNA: TGTGCCTGGAGTTCAGGGACAGGCACCCATTCCTACAATGAGCAGTTCTTC
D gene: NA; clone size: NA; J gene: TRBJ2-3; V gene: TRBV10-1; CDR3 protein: CASSGGYSRSGTDTQYF; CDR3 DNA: TGCGCCAGCAGTGGGGGCTACTCTCGTAGCGGCACAGATACGCAGTATTTT
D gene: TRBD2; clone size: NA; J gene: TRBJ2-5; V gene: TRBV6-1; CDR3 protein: CASRSRTSQETQYF; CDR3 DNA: TGTGCCAGCAGATCAAGGACTAGCCAAGAGACCCAGTACTTC
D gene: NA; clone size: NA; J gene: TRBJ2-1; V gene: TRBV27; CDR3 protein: CASSPPWTDYNEQFF; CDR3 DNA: TGTGCCAGCAGTCCTCCTTGGACTGACTACAATGAGCAGTTCTTC
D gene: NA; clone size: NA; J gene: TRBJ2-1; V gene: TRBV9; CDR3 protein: CASSVVHGTEQFF; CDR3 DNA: TGTGCCAGCAGCGTAGTTCACGGGACGGAGCAGTTCTTC
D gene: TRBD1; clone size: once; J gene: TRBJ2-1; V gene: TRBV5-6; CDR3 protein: CASSLGDRGFNEQFF; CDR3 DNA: TGTGCCAGCAGCTTAGGGGACAGGGGGTTCAATGAGCAGTTCTTC
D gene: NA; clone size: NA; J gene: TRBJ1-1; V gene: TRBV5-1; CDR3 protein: CASSLGPAAGPTEAFF; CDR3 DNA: TGCGCCAGCAGCTTGGGTCCCGCGGCAGGGCCCACTGAAGCTTTCTTT
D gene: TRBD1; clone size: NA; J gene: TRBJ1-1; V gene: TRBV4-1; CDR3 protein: CASREGQGKNTEAFF; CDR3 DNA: TGCGCCAGCAGAGAGGGACAGGGGAAGAACACTGAAGCTTTCTTT